This passage covers 8 T cell receptor beta chains from one sample sequenced in a study of regulatory T cells in long-lasting Graves disease. Sequencing libraries for TCR beta were prepared with iRepertoire HTBI primers and Arm-PCR of CDR3 regions. TCRdb redid the calling of the multiplex PCR reads with MiXCR, one entry per CDR3 protein. The data show roughly 560,000 distinct CDR3 sequences, with about 16% seen just once and 25% held by the top ten. Time point specified: newly diagnosed GD, antithyroid drugs for less than 3 months. From PBMCs, RNA was extracted and then used to make the TCR library. The data also belong to a second study, concerning T cells in Graves' hyperthyroidism and ophthalmopathy.

The sequences come from peripheral blood mononuclear cells (PBMCs), collected at new diagnosis, from a patient treated with antithyroid drugs. The receptors stem from a woman aged 40-65 years with Graves disease.

The chain is built from TRBV19 and TRBJ1-2; 7 nucleotides line up with TRBD1. V dropped 8 bases and J dropped 8; count of bases not matched to a gene: 8. Germline V gene data show CDR1 as LNHDA and CDR2 as SQIVND (reference sequence). This CDR3 comprises 12 residues. CDR3 loop: CASFGQAGGYTF. As DNA, the CDR3 is TGTGCCAGTTTTGGACAGGCCGGGGGCTACACCTTC.

This clonotype was seen more than once but under ten times. The J gene is TRBJ1-5, the V gene TRBV5-1; possible D gene TRBD1, 5 bases. V was clipped by 0 bases and J by 1 base, with 8 bases between them. The CDR3 is 15 amino acids. Germline values: CDR1 SGHRS, CDR2 YFSETQ. The CDR3 spells CASSLDGGSNQPQHF. CDR3 nucleotides: TGCGCCAGCAGCTTGGACGGGGGGAGCAATCAGCCCCAGCATTTT.

This clonotype was detected ten times or more. The chain links TRBV9 to TRBJ1-2; no clear D gene. Germline lookup yields CDR1 SGDLS and CDR2 YYNGEE. The CDR3 consists of 15 residues. V lost 0 bases and J lost 1, with 10 bases in between. The CDR3 nucleotides are TGTGCCAGCAGCGTAGTGCCAGAGCTTAACTATGGCTACACCTTC. It specifies CASSVVPELNYGYTF.

A note on this clonotype: A much larger clone is a single base away; this may be a read error. CDR3 in amino acids: CTSIGVAGNTIYF. The CDR3 coding sequence is TGTACCAGCATTGGGGTGGCTGGAAACACCATATATTTT. This sequence joins TRBV28 and TRBJ1-3; D is ambiguous. The CDR3 is 13 residues long. Germline CDR1 MDHEN, CDR2 SYDVKM.

This clonotype showed up just a few times. The rearrangement links TRBV20-1 to TRBJ2-1, with a tentative D call TRBD1 (5 bases). In germline, CDR1 is DFQATT, CDR2 SNEGSKA (reference sequence). V lost 6 bases to trimming and J lost 6 bases, with 15 bases between them. This CDR3 comprises 13 residues. The CDR3 loop reads CSAPKPGINEQFF. CDR3 in DNA: TGCAGTGCACCGAAGCCAGGGATCAATGAGCAGTTCTTC.

This clonotype was observed many times. The V and J genes are TRBV28 and TRBJ2-5, with a weak D call TRBD1 (6 bases). This CDR3 contains 16 residues. The germline gives CDR1 MDHEN, CDR2 SYDVKM. V gave up 2 bases and J gave up 1 base, with 14 bases separating them. CDR3 residues: CASSLAQGHFQETQYF. In nucleotides, the CDR3 is TGTGCCAGCAGTTTAGCCCAGGGACATTTCCAAGAGACCCAGTACTTC.

This clonotype was detected only a few times. As DNA, the CDR3 is TGCGCCAGCAGCTCCCTAGCCGCCAGCTCCTACAATGAGCAGTTCTTC. This encodes CASSSLAASSYNEQFF. The chain recombines TRBV5-1 with TRBJ2-1; D may be TRBD2 (5 bases). This CDR3 region has 16 residues. V dropped 3 bases and J dropped 0 bases, with 13 bases sitting between them. Per germline, CDR1 SGHRS and CDR2 YFSETQ.

With respect to this clonotype: It is likely a read error, because the conserved phenylalanine at the end of the CDR3 is missing. The rearrangement uses TRBV5-1 and TRBJ1-3, with D maybe TRBD1 (5 bases). Germline lookup yields CDR1 SGHRS and CDR2 YFSETQ. V was shortened by 1 base and J by 3 bases, with 11 bases between the two germline ends. The CDR3 totals 15 residues. The CDR3 reads CASSLWGSDGNTIYS. DNA for the CDR3: TGCGCCAGCAGCTTGTGGGGGTCGGATGGAAACACCATATATTCT.